The 14 T cell receptor beta chains listed next were all sequenced from one sample in a study of blood T cell repertoires in COVID-19. Assay used: immunoSEQ multiplex PCR; TCRdb lists only in-frame clones, some missing. The sample consists of tens of thousands of clones, about nine tenths of them appearing once. The specimen sequenced was peripheral blood. These receptors were taken from a male donor with acute or convalescent COVID-19.

This sequence joins TRBV6-1 and TRBJ1-2; D not resolved. Trimming removed 2 bases from V and 3 bases from J, with 7 bases in between. The germline V gene has CDR1 MNHNS and CDR2 SASEGT. This CDR3 has 13 residues. In nucleotides, the CDR3 is TGTGCCAGCAGTGAAATGGGCGACTATGGCTACACCTTC. Translated: CASSEMGDYGYTF.

CDR3 nucleotides: TGTGCCAGCTCAGAGACCGGGGGACTTAATTCACCCCTCCACTTT. This gives the protein CASSETGGLNSPLHF. The chain is built from TRBV18 and TRBJ1-6; TRBD1 might be the D (5 bases). V was trimmed by 5 bases and J by 6 bases, leaving 14 bases between them. The CDR3 is 15 residues long. Germline V gives CDR1 KGHSH, CDR2 LQKENI.

This chain links TRBV9 with TRBJ2-2, with 9 bases aligning to TRBD1. The germline V gene has CDR1 SGDLS and CDR2 YYNGEE. J lost 6 bases, V lost 4 bases, and 10 bases had no gene match. This CDR3 is 16 amino acids long. The CDR3 is CASSTGQGPSPGELFF. The CDR3 DNA reads TGTGCCAGCAGCACCGGACAGGGGCCTTCCCCCGGGGAGCTGTTTTTT.

This clone was seen only once. The CDR3 here is CASSFQQGAEAFF. The CDR3 region has the DNA TGTGCCAGCAGTTTCCAACAGGGGGCGGAGGCTTTCTTT. The V and J genes are TRBV6-5 and TRBJ1-1; 9 bases are shared with TRBD1. This CDR3 spans 13 amino acids. J gave up 11 bases and V 4 bases, and 8 bases lay outside the gene matches. Germline V gene sequence: CDR1 MNHEY, CDR2 SVGAGI.

A note on this clone: At one boundary the junction diverges from the germline segment, which might be a read error. This chain's CDR3 is CASTEDRGVGGYTF. The CDR3 coding sequence is TGTGCCAGCACTGAAGACAGGGGGGTTGGCGGCTACACCTTC. The rearrangement joins TRBV6-1 to TRBJ1-2; 9 nucleotides agree with TRBD1. The CDR3 runs 14 residues. The V gene's germline CDR1 is MNHNS and CDR2 SASEGT.

The table lists this clone with a few counts. J is TRBJ2-5 and V is TRBV7-9; possible D gene TRBD2, 6 bases. V was pared by 2 bases and J by 5 bases, with 15 bases between. Germline values: CDR1 SEHNR, CDR2 FQNEAQ (reference sequence). This CDR3 is built from 15 residues. The CDR3 DNA reads TGTGCCAGCAGCTTAACCCGCGGGGTTATGGAGACCCAGTACTTC. It specifies CASSLTRGVMETQYF.

This clone was detected once. The genes are TRBV3-1 (or the pseudogene TRBV3-2) and TRBJ2-7, with D unresolved. CDR1 and CDR2 (germline): LGHDT, YNNKEL (reference sequence). Deletions cut 0 bases from V and 8 bases from J, with 11 bases between. The CDR3 spans 13 residues. CDR3 loop: CASSQDSSLQQYF. For the CDR3, the DNA is TGTGCCAGCAGCCAAGATAGTTCGTTACAGCAGTACTTC.

This rearrangement joins TRBV7-6 to TRBJ1-2, with 8 bases aligning to TRBD1. There are 15 residues in the CDR3. Germline V gene sequence: CDR1 SGHVS, CDR2 FNYEAQ. J gave up 4 bases and V 4 bases, and 8 bases lay outside the gene matches. For the CDR3, the DNA is TGTGCCAGCAGCTCCGGACAGGGCCTACGCTATGGCTACACCTTC. Amino acid sequence: CASSSGQGLRYGYTF.

The chain links TRBV5-4 to TRBJ1-5, with 10 bases lining up with TRBD1. The junction had 10 bases not matched to a gene; V was cut back by 4 bases and J by 3 bases. Germline CDR1 and CDR2: SGHNT and YYREEE (reference sequence). The CDR3 contains 17 residues. As DNA, the CDR3 is TGTGCCAGCAGCCCCCGGGACAGGGGAGGGAACAATCAGCCCCAGCATTTT. Translated: CASSPRDRGGNNQPQHF. Together with reference TRBV5-4 and TRBJ1-5, the CDR3 gives the full variable domain: ETGVTQSPTHLIKTRGQQVTLRCSSQSGHNTVSWYQQALGQGPQFIFQYYREEENGRGNFPPRFSGLQFPNYSSELNVNALELDDSALYLCASSPRDRGGNNQPQHFGDGTRLSIL.

The chain carries TRBV2 and TRBJ1-2; 9 bases agree with TRBD1. CDR3 length equals 17 residues. Trimming cost V 1 base and J 5 bases; bases outside gene matches: 11. Germline CDR1 and CDR2: SNHLY and FYNNEI. In DNA, the CDR3 is TGTGCCAGCAGTGAAGGAAACCCGGGACAGGGACAATATGGCTACACCTTC. Residues: CASSEGNPGQGQYGYTF.

This chain joins TRBV7-9 and TRBJ2-6; perhaps TRBD1 as D (5 bases). Trimming took off 4 bases at V and 0 bases at J, with 7 bases between the two ends. This CDR3 is built from 15 residues. From germline, CDR1 is SEHNR and CDR2 FQNEAQ (reference sequence). The CDR3 region has the DNA TGTGCCAGCAGCTCTAGGGGCTCTGGGGCCAACGTCCTGACTTTC. Amino acid sequence: CASSSRGSGANVLTF.

The V and J genes are TRBV3-1 (or the pseudogene TRBV3-2) and TRBJ1-6; tentatively, D is TRBD1 (6 bases). V gave up 4 bases and J gave up 8 bases, with 12 bases separating them. Looked up from germline, CDR1 is LGHDT and CDR2 is YNNKEL (reference sequence). CDR3 size: 14 residues. CDR3: CASSRGGADSPLHF. As DNA, the CDR3 is TGTGCCAGCAGCCGAGGGGGGGCGGATTCACCCCTCCACTTT.

The chain couples TRBV11-2 to TRBJ2-1; 10 nucleotides match TRBD2. The germline gives CDR1 SGHAT, CDR2 FQNNGV. V was clipped by 5 bases and J by 10 bases; unmatched bases: 11. This CDR3 has 15 residues. For the CDR3, the DNA is TGTGCCAGCAGCCCCCGGGGGGCTAGCGGGGGAGAGCAGTTCTTC. This sequence encodes CASSPRGASGGEQFF.

This clone appeared a single time. V is TRBV5-1 and J is TRBJ2-2; no firm D call. The CDR3 is made up of 17 amino acids. Germline lookup yields CDR1 SGHRS and CDR2 YFSETQ. V lost 4 bases, J lost 4 bases, and 20 bases lay in between. The CDR3 DNA reads as TGCGCCAGCAGCCCCAACCTCTCACGGTCGGGCACCGGGGAGCTGTTTTTT. Translating gives CASSPNLSRSGTGELFF.